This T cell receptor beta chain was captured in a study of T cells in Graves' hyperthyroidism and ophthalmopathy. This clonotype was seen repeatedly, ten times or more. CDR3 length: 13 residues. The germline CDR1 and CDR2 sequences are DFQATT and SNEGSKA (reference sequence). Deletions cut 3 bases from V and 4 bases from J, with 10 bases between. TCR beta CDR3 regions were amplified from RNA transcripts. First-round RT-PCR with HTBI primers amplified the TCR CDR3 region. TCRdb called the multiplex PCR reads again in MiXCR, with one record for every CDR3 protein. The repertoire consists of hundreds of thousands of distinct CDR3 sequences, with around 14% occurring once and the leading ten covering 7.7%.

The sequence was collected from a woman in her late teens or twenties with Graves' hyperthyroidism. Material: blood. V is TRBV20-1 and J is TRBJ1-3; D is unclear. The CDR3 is CSASKAAGNTIYF. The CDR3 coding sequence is TGCAGTGCTAGTAAGGCTGCCGGAAACACCATATATTTT.